This TCR beta chain was captured in a study of blood T cell repertoires in COVID-19. This CDR3 contains 15 residues. Per the germline V gene, CDR1 is MGHRA and CDR2 is YSYEKL. Trimming removed 1 base at V and 3 bases at J, with 12 bases between. TCRdb keeps only in-frame clones here, not all; method: immunoSEQ multiplex PCR. Of roughly 340,000 clones detected, 87% appear once; the ten largest clones hold 1.9%. V gene TRBV4-1 combines with J gene TRBJ1-2; D perhaps matches TRBD1 (5 bases). Sequenced material: PBMCs or T cells enriched from blood (not recorded which). The sequence came from a man in his forties or fifties in a cohort exposed to, infected with or recovered from COVID-19 (not recorded which). CDR3: CASSQVRGPDYGYTF. CDR3 nucleotide sequence: TGCGCCAGCAGCCAAGTAAGGGGCCCGGACTATGGCTACACCTTC.